This T cell receptor (beta chain) appears in the sequencing data of a study of T cells in Graves' hyperthyroidism and ophthalmopathy. Authors of the study amplified TCR beta CDR3 regions from RNA transcripts. A first-round RT-PCR of the TCR CDR3 used the HTBI primer set. TCRdb re-called the multiplex PCR reads with MiXCR, one entry per CDR3 protein. This sample carries some 580,000 distinct CDR3 sequences, about 16% of them seen once, and the ten largest clones take less than 3.5%. This CDR3 has 12 residues. Trimming shortened V by 6 bases and J by 5 bases, and 9 bases separated the two germline ends. Germline V gene lookup returns CDR1 SGHKS and CDR2 YYEKEE (reference sequence). This clonotype has more than one count but fewer than ten.

The origin of this receptor is a woman aged 40-49 years with Graves' ophthalmopathy. Sequenced input: blood. The chain couples TRBV5-5 to TRBJ2-1; D remains ambiguous. CDR3 sequence: CASTFINNEQFF. Written as DNA, the CDR3 is TGTGCCAGCACCTTTATCAACAATGAGCAGTTCTTC.